One TCR beta chain is described in this entry. Its antigen is currently unknown. Only in-frame clones appear in the TCRdb table, and some are missing; sequencing was by immunoSEQ multiplex PCR. The data show around 700,000 clones, around 73% seen once. This specimen comes from a study of shared clonotypes between healthy human individuals. Points from the study as a whole: The sharing of approximately 4.6% of naive CD4 clonotypes was seen across a handful of donors.

This CDR3 is 14 amino acids long. Looked up from germline, CDR1 is MDHEN and CDR2 is SYDVKM. V was trimmed by 3 bases and J by 7 bases, leaving 12 bases between them. Investigators divided CD4+ cells into CD45RA+ naive and CD45RA-negative memory subsets. Sequencing was carried out using memory CD4+ T cells sorted from blood. The subset here: CD45RA-negative fraction. The sequence was obtained from a woman under 40 in good health. J is TRBJ1-4 and V is TRBV28, with D maybe TRBD1 (5 bases). The DNA of the CDR3 is TGTGCCAGCAGTTTTTGGCAGGGTAGTGAAAAACTGTTTTTT. It is translated as CASSFWQGSEKLFF.